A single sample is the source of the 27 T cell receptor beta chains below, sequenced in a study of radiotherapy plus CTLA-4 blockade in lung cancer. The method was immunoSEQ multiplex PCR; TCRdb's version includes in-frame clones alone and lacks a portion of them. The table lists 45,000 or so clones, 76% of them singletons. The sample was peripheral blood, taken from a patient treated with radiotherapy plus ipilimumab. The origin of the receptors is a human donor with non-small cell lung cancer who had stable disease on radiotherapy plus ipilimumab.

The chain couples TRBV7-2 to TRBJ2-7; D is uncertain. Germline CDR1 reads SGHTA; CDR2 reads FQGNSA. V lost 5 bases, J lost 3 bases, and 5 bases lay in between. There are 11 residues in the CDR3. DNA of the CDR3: TGTGCCAGCAGCACACTCTACGAGCAGTACTTC. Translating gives CASSTLYEQYF.

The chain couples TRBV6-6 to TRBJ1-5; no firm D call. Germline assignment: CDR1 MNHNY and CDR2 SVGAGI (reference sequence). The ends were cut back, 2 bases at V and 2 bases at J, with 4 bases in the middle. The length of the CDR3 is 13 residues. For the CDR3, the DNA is TGTGCCAGCAGTTACCCGGGCAATCAGCCCCAGCATTTT. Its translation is CASSYPGNQPQHF.

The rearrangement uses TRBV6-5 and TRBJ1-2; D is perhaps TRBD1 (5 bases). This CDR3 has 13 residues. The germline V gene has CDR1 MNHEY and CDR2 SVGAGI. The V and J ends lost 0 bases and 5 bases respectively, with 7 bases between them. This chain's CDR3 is CASSYSGTYGYTF. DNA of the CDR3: TGTGCCAGCAGTTACTCAGGGACGTATGGCTACACCTTC.

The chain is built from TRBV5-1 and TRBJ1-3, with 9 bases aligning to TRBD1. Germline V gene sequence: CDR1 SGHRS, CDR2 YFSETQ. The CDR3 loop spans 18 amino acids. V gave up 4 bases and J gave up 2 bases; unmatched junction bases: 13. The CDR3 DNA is TGCGCCAGCAGCATTTCCCCCCCGGGACAGGGTACTGGAAACACCATATATTTT. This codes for CASSISPPGQGTGNTIYF. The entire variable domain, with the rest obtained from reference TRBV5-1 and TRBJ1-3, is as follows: KAGVTQTPRYLIKTRGQQVTLSCSPISGHRSVSWYQQTPGQGLQFLFEYFSETQRNKGNFPGRFSGRQFSNSRSEMNVSTLELGDSALYLCASSISPPGQGTGNTIYFGEGSWLTVV.

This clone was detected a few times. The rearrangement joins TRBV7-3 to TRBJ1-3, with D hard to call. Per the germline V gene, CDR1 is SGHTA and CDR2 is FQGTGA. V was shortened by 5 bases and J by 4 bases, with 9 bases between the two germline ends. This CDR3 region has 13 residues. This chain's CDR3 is CASSPGLGNTIYF. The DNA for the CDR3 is TGTGCCAGCAGCCCTGGGTTAGGAAACACCATATATTTT.

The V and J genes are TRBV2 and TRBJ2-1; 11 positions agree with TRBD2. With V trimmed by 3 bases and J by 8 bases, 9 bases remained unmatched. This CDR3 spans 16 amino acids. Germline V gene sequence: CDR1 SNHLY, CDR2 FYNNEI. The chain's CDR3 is CASSERVAGGRHEQFF. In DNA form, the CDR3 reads TGTGCCAGCAGTGAGCGGGTAGCGGGGGGGCGGCATGAGCAGTTCTTC.

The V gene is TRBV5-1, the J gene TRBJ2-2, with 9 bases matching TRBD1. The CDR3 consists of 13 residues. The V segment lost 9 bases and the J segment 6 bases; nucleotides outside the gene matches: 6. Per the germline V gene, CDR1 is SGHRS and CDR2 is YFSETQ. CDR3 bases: TGCGCCATCCGGACAGGGGAAGCCGGGGAGCTGTTTTTT. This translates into CAIRTGEAGELFF.

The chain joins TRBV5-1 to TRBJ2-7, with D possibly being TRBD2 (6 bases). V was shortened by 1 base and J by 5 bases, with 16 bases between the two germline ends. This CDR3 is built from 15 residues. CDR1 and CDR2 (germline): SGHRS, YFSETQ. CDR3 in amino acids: CASSLKGMRGDEQYV. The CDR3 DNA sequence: TGCGCCAGCAGCTTGAAAGGAATGCGGGGTGACGAGCAGTACGTC.

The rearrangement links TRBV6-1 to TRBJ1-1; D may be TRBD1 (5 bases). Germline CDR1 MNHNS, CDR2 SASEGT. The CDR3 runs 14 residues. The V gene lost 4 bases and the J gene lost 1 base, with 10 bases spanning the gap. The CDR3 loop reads CASSVGHENTEAFF. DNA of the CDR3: TGTGCCAGCAGTGTGGGGCATGAGAACACTGAAGCTTTCTTT.

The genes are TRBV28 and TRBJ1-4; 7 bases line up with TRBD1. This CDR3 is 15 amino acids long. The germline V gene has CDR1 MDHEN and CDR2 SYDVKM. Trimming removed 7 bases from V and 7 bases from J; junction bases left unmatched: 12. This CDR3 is CASNTQTGPGEKLFF. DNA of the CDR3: TGTGCCAGCAATACTCAGACAGGGCCAGGTGAAAAACTGTTTTTT.

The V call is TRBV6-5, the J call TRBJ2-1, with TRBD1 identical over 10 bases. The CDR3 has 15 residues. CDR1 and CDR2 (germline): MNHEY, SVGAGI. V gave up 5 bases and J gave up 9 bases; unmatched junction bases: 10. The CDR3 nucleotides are TGTGCCAGCAGTCGCCCGGGACAGGGGAATGTTGAGCAGTTCTTC. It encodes CASSRPGQGNVEQFF.

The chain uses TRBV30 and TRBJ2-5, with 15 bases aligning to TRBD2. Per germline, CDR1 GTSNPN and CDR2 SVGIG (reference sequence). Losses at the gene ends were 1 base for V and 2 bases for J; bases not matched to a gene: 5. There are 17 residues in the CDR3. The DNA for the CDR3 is TGTGCCTGGAGTGGACCGGGACTAGCGGGGGGACAAGAGACCCAGTACTTC. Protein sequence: CAWSGPGLAGGQETQYF.

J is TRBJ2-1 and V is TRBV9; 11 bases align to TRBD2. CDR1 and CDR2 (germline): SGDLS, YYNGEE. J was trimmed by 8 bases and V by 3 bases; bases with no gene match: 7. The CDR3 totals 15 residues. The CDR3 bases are TGTGCCAGCAGCGCACTAGCGGGGGCCGGGGATGAGCAGTTCTTC. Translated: CASSALAGAGDEQFF.

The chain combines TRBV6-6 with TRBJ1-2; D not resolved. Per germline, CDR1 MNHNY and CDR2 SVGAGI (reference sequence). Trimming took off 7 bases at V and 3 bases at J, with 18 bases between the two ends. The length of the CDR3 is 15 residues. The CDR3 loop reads CASIVDGRNYYGYTF. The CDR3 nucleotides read TGTGCCAGCATAGTGGACGGAAGAAATTACTATGGCTACACCTTC.

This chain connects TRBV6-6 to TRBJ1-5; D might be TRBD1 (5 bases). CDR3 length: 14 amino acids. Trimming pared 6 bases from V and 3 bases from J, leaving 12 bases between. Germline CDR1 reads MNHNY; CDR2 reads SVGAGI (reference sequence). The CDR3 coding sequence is TGTGCCAGCAGCTATGACAGCCTCAATCAGCCCCAGCATTTT. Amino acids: CASSYDSLNQPQHF.

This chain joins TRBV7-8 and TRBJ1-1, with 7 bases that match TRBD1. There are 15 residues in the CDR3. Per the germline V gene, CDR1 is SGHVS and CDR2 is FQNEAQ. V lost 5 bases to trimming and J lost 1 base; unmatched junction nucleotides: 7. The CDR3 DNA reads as TGTGCCAGCAGCCGTACAGGGGATAGGAACACTGAAGCTTTCTTT. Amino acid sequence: CASSRTGDRNTEAFF.

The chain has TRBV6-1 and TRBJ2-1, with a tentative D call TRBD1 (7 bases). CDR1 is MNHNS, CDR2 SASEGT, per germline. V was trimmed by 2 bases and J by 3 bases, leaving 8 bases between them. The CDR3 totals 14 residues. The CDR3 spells CASSEQGGYNEQFF. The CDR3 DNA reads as TGTGCCAGCAGTGAACAGGGGGGCTACAATGAGCAGTTCTTC.

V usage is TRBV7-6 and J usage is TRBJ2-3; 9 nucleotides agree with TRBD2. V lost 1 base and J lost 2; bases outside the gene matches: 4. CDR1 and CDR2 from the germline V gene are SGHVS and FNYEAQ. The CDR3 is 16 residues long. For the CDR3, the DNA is TGTGCCAGCAGCTTAGTCCTAGCGGGGTCCACAGATACGCAGTATTTT. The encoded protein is CASSLVLAGSTDTQYF.

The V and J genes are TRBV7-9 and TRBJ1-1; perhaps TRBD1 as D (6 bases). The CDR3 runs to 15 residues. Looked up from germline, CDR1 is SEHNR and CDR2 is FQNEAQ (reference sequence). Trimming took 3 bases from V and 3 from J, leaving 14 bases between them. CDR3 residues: CASSLAQGSHTEAFF. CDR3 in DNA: TGTGCCAGCAGCTTGGCACAGGGATCGCACACTGAAGCTTTCTTT.

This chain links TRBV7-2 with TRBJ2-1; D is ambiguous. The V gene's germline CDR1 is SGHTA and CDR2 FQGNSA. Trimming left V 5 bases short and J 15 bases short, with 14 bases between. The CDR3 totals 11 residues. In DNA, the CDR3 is TGTGCCAGCAGCCTAGGCGTTATCTGGTTCTTC. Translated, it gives CASSLGVIWFF.

CDR3 nucleotides: TGTGCCAGCAGCGTAGTACAGACTAATTCACCCCTCCACTTT. Its protein is CASSVVQTNSPLHF. The chain uses TRBV9 and TRBJ1-6; no definite D call. From germline, CDR1 is SGDLS and CDR2 YYNGEE. The V end was cut by 0 bases, the J end by 6 bases, with 7 bases between. The CDR3 consists of 14 residues.

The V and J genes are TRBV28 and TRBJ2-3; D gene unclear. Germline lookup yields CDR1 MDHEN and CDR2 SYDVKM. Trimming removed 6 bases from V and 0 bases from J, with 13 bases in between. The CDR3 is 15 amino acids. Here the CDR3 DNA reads TGTGCCAGCAGGCATCCTCACGCTAGCACAGATACGCAGTATTTT. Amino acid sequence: CASRHPHASTDTQYF.

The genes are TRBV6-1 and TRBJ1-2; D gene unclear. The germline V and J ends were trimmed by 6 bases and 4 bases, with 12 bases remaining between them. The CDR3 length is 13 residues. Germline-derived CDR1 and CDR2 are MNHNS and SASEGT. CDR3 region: CASRMAGSYGYTF. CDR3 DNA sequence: TGTGCCAGCAGGATGGCAGGCTCCTATGGCTACACCTTC.

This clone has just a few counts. CDR3: CSVGHSNTEAFF. CDR3 DNA sequence: TGCAGCGTGGGACACTCTAACACTGAAGCTTTCTTT. The V gene is TRBV29-1, the J gene TRBJ1-1; possible D gene TRBD1, 6 bases. Germline lookup yields CDR1 SQVTM and CDR2 ANQGSEA. V lost 6 bases and J lost 2, with 10 bases in between. The CDR3 runs to 12 residues. Full variable domain (outside the CDR3, taken from reference TRBV29-1 and TRBJ1-1): SAVISQKPSRDICQRGTSLTIQCQVDSQVTMMFWYRQQPGQSLTLIATANQGSEATYESGFVIDKFPISRPNLTFSTLTVSNMSPEDSSIYLCSVGHSNTEAFFGQGTRLTVV.

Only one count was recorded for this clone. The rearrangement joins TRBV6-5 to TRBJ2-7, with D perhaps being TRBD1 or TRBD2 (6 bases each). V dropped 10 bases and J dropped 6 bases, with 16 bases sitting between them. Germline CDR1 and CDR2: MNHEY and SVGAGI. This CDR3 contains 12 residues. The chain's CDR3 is CATRGGLGEQYF. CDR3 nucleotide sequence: TGTGCCACTCGAGGGGGGTTGGGCGAGCAGTACTTC.

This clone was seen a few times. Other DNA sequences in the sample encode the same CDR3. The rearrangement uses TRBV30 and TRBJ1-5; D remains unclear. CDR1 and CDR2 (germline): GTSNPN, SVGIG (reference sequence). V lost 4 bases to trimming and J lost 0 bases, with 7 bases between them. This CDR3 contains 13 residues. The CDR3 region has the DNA TGTGCCTGGACTTTGGATAGCAATCAGCCCCAGCATTTT. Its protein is CAWTLDSNQPQHF.

The DNA for the CDR3 is TGTGCCAGCAGCGACCCCCACACCGGGCGAGCTTTCTTT. It translates to CASSDPHTGRAFF. The gene calls are TRBV9 and TRBJ1-1, with no clear D. The length of the CDR3 is 13 residues. V was clipped by 3 bases and J by 10 bases, with 16 bases between them. Per germline, CDR1 SGDLS and CDR2 YYNGEE.